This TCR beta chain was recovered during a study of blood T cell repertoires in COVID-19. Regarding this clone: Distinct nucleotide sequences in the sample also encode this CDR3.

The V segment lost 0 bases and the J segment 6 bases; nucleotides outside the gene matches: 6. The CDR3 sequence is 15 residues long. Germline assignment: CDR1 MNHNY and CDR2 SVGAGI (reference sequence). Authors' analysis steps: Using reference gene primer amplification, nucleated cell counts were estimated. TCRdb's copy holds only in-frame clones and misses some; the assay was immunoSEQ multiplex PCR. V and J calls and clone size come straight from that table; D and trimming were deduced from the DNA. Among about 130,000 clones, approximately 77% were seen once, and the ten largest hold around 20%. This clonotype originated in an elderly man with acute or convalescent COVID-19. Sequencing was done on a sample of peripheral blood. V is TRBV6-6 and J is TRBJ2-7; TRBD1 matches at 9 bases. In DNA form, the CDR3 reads TGTGCCAGCAGTTACTCTAGGGGACAGGGAAGCGAGCAGTACTTC. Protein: CASSYSRGQGSEQYF.